This T cell receptor beta chain appears in the sequencing data of a study of cytomegalovirus exposure and HLA in healthy donors. Study-wide points: Reports showed the classifier diagnosing cytomegalovirus status with high specificity and sensitivity. Specificity of three CMV-associated chains for CMV antigens was verified in vitro.

Concerning this clone: Antigen: not known.

Profiled with immunoSEQ multiplex PCR; TCRdb holds only in-frame clones, not every one. This table holds approximately 90,000 clones, approximately 93% found once. This CDR3 is 15 amino acids long. The germline CDR1 and CDR2 sequences are SGHTS and YDEGEE. V was pared by 4 bases and J by 0 bases, with 14 bases between. The sequence derives from a woman in her twenties or thirties in good health and CMV-seropositive. The chain uses TRBV5-8 and TRBJ2-7; D is undetermined. The sample was PBMCs. CDR3 region: CASSPFTRSSYEQYF. In DNA form, the CDR3 reads TGTGCCAGCAGCCCCTTTACCCGGAGCTCCTACGAGCAGTACTTC. The whole variable domain, filled in from reference TRBV5-8 and TRBJ2-7, reads EAGVTQSPTHLIKTRGQQATLRCSPISGHTSVYWYQQALGLGLQFLLWYDEGEERNRGNFPPRFSGRQFPNYSSELNVNALELEDSALYLCASSPFTRSSYEQYFGPGTRLTVT.